This TCR beta chain originates from a study of T cells in Graves' hyperthyroidism and ophthalmopathy. Study-wide points: In the analysis, a 13 V-J model separated ophthalmopathy from stable hyperthyroidism. Prediction of ophthalmopathy progression came a median roughly 6.7 months pre-onset. Most thyroid clonotypes that were expanded above 0.001 also turned up in blood.

It was RNA transcripts that yielded the amplified TCR beta CDR3 regions. During a first-round RT-PCR of the TCR CDR3, the HTBI primer set was used. TCRdb processed the multiplex PCR reads anew with MiXCR; each CDR3 protein has one entry. The sample lists 400,000 to 500,000 distinct CDR3 sequences, around 15% seen once, with about 13% in the top ten. J was trimmed by 5 bases and V by 1 base; bases with no gene match: 11. Germline-derived CDR1 and CDR2 are SGHRS and YFSETQ. The CDR3 loop spans 17 amino acids. Many counts were recorded for this clonotype. The antigen remains unidentified. Thyroid ultrasound, orbital computed tomography, clinical symptoms, and serum thyroxine and TRAb underpinned diagnoses.

The chain joins TRBV5-1 to TRBJ2-7; 11 positions match TRBD2. Sequencing input: blood. The TCR sequence derives from a man between 18 and 35 years old with Graves' ophthalmopathy. In DNA, the CDR3 is TGCGCCAGCAGCTTGTTCTCTGTAGCGGGAGGGCCTCACGAGCAGTACTTC. Amino acids: CASSLFSVAGGPHEQYF. Looking up the rest from reference TRBV5-1 and TRBJ2-7 gives the full variable domain: KAGVTQTPRYLIKTRGQQVTLSCSPISGHRSVSWYQQTPGQGLQFLFEYFSETQRNKGNFPGRFSGRQFSNSRSEMNVSTLELGDSALYLCASSLFSVAGGPHEQYFGPGTRLTVT.